The 23 T cell receptor beta chains below come from one sample, sequenced in a study of vaccination effects on CD4 cells after COVID-19. Antigen-specific CD4+ T cells were expanded with viral peptide pools in the ViraFEST assay before sequencing. Investigators separated out CD4+ T cells once around 11 days of culture had passed. Among the vaccine recipients, none had a prior SARS-CoV-2 infection, and nucleocapsid antibodies were negative. These receptors lack a known antigen. The protocol was immunoSEQ multiplex PCR, while the TCRdb copy is restricted to in-frame clones and leaves out a portion. The sample carries 28,000 or so clones, 65% to 75% recorded once. The sequenced sample was CD4+ T cells from PBMCs cultured with SARS-CoV-2 spike peptides, obtained before COVID-19 vaccination. Receptors were obtained from a human donor who received a COVID-19 vaccine.

The J gene is TRBJ1-1, the V gene TRBV10-1, with a weak D call TRBD1 (6 bases). The CDR3 loop spans 15 amino acids. From germline, CDR1 is WNHNN and CDR2 SYGVQD (reference sequence). Trimming took off 0 bases at V and 8 bases at J, with 16 bases between the two ends. The DNA of the CDR3 is TGCGCCAGCAGTGAGTCGACAATTGGACAGCCCGAAGCTTTCTTT. Translated: CASSESTIGQPEAFF.

The sample holds a few counts of this clone. The chain links TRBV3-1 (or the pseudogene TRBV3-2) to TRBJ1-1; TRBD1 matches 7 bases. CDR3 length equals 14 residues. Losses at the gene ends were 5 bases for V and 1 base for J; bases not matched to a gene: 4. The germline gives CDR1 LGHDT, CDR2 YNNKEL (reference sequence). In DNA, the CDR3 is TGTGCCAGCAGCTTAAGACAGGGGAACACTGAAGCTTTCTTT. This encodes CASSLRQGNTEAFF.

This chain connects TRBV3-1 (or the pseudogene TRBV3-2) to TRBJ2-2, with D possibly being TRBD2 (6 bases). V lost 5 bases and J 2 bases, leaving 12 bases between the germline ends. The germline gives CDR1 LGHDT, CDR2 YNNKEL (reference sequence). The CDR3 is 15 amino acids. The CDR3: CASSNRDLNTGELFF. CDR3 DNA: TGTGCCAGCAGCAACCGGGACTTAAACACCGGGGAGCTGTTTTTT.

The genes are TRBV6-6 and TRBJ2-1; possibly TRBD1 for D (5 bases). The CDR3 consists of 14 residues. Germline CDR1 reads MNHNY; CDR2 reads SVGAGI (reference sequence). With 8 bases removed from V and 2 bases from J, the gap between germline ends came to 13 bases. In DNA, the CDR3 is TGTGCCAGCGGTCAGGGTAGCACCTACAATGAGCAGTTCTTC. Protein sequence: CASGQGSTYNEQFF.

The chain recombines TRBV2 with TRBJ2-1; perhaps D is TRBD1 or TRBD2 (6 bases each). Trimming stripped 7 bases from V and 12 bases from J, with 16 bases between. The CDR3 has 12 residues. Germline V CDR1 and CDR2: SNHLY, FYNNEI. The DNA of the CDR3 is TGTGCCAGCAATCCTTTATGGGGGGCGCAGTTCTTC. It yields the protein CASNPLWGAQFF.

V and J are TRBV20-1 and TRBJ1-2; D is unresolved. CDR1 is DFQATT and CDR2 is SNEGSKA in the germline V gene (reference sequence). V was shortened by 3 bases and J by 0 bases, with 8 bases between the two germline ends. This CDR3 spans 13 amino acids. CDR3 in DNA: TGCAGTGCTAGTGGGAGCACTAACTATGGCTACACCTTC. This codes for CSASGSTNYGYTF.

The rearrangement uses TRBV6-5 and TRBJ2-7; TRBD2 aligns across 13 bases. CDR3 size: 13 residues. Germline loops: CDR1 MNHEY, CDR2 SVGAGI. The junction had 4 bases not matched to a gene; V was cut back by 8 bases and J by 6 bases. The CDR3 DNA is TGTGCCAGCGGACTAGCGGGAGTGGGCGAGCAGTACTTC. Its translation: CASGLAGVGEQYF.

The chain carries TRBV6-1 and TRBJ2-4; TRBD1 or TRBD2 may be the D gene (5 bases each). This CDR3 is 16 amino acids long. Trimming removed 4 bases from V and 1 base from J, with 14 bases in between. The V gene's germline CDR1 is MNHNS and CDR2 SASEGT. CDR3 bases: TGTGCCAGCAGTGGGGGGTTTGAAGGGGCCAAAAACATTCAGTACTTC. Protein: CASSGGFEGAKNIQYF.

J is TRBJ2-3 and V is TRBV7-2; D unresolved. Germline values: CDR1 SGHTA, CDR2 FQGNSA. The CDR3 length is 18 residues. V lost 4 bases and J 0 bases, leaving 20 bases between the germline ends. CDR3 residues: CASSSSKRRGASTDTQYF. CDR3 nucleotides: TGTGCCAGCAGCTCCAGCAAACGGCGCGGAGCTAGCACAGATACGCAGTATTTT.

This clone was observed a handful of times. The V gene is TRBV11-2, the J gene TRBJ2-7; maybe TRBD1 (6 bases). The CDR3 is 16 residues long. V was clipped by 3 bases and J by 2 bases, with 17 bases between them. Germline CDR1 is SGHAT and CDR2 is FQNNGV. The CDR3 sequence: CASSFSTGPSTYEQYF. CDR3 coding DNA: TGTGCCAGCAGCTTCTCGACAGGCCCCTCTACCTACGAGCAGTACTTC.

The chain combines TRBV6-5 with TRBJ1-2; perhaps TRBD1 as D (5 bases). The CDR3 has 13 amino acids. CDR1 and CDR2 from the germline V gene are MNHEY and SVGAGI. Trimming pared 7 bases from V and 4 bases from J, leaving 13 bases between. The CDR3 bases are TGTGCCAGCAACCGGGGACCGAGCTATGGCTACACCTTC. It encodes CASNRGPSYGYTF.

The genes are TRBV24-1 and TRBJ2-2; 9 nucleotides align to TRBD1. The V gene end was trimmed by 3 bases and the J gene end by 2 bases; junction bases not matched to a gene: 6. The length of the CDR3 is 17 residues. Germline V CDR1 and CDR2: KGHDR, SFDVKD. The CDR3 loop is CATSDLPGQGNTGELFF. CDR3 bases: TGTGCCACCAGTGATCTCCCGGGACAGGGTAACACCGGGGAGCTGTTTTTT.

The chain couples TRBV19 to TRBJ1-5; 8 bases match TRBD1. Germline V gives CDR1 LNHDA, CDR2 SQIVND (reference sequence). The ends lost 3 bases at V and 3 bases at J; junction bases unmatched: 7. The CDR3 totals 16 residues. The CDR3, as DNA: TGTGCCAGTAGTATTGGGACAGGCGCTACCAATCAGCCCCAGCATTTT. Protein product: CASSIGTGATNQPQHF.

The V gene is TRBV7-9, the J gene TRBJ1-4; no clear D. Trimming removed 4 bases from V and 0 bases from J, with 12 bases in between. Germline V CDR1 and CDR2: SEHNR, FQNEAQ (reference sequence). This CDR3 has 16 residues. The CDR3 loop reads CASSSTRRATNEKLFF. As DNA, the CDR3 is TGTGCCAGCAGCTCTACAAGGAGGGCAACTAATGAAAAACTGTTTTTT.

The chain carries TRBV19 and TRBJ1-1; no definite D call. The CDR3 sequence is 12 residues long. CDR1 LNHDA and CDR2 SQIVND come from the germline V gene (reference sequence). V was cut by 3 bases and J by 9 bases, with 11 bases left in between. CDR3 region: CASSMYYGQAFF. Written as DNA, the CDR3 is TGTGCCAGTAGTATGTATTACGGTCAAGCTTTCTTT. The whole variable domain, filled in from reference TRBV19 and TRBJ1-1, reads DGGITQSPKYLFRKEGQNVTLSCEQNLNHDAMYWYRQDPGQGLRLIYYSQIVNDFQKGDIAEGYSVSREKKESFPLTVTSAQKNPTAFYLCASSMYYGQAFFGQGTRLTVV.

V gene TRBV19 combines with J gene TRBJ2-7; D is unclear. The germline V gene encodes CDR1 LNHDA and CDR2 SQIVND (reference sequence). Between the trimmed V and J ends, which lost 5 bases and 0 bases, there was a span of 5 bases. There are 12 residues in the CDR3. The CDR3 here is CASSQSSYEQYF. The CDR3 DNA follows: TGTGCCAGTAGTCAGAGCTCCTACGAGCAGTACTTC.

This chain connects TRBV19 to TRBJ1-2, with 7 bases fitting TRBD1. The J segment lost 7 bases and the V segment lost 5 bases, leaving 19 bases of the junction unmatched. The V gene's germline CDR1 is LNHDA and CDR2 SQIVND (reference sequence). CDR3 length: 17 amino acids. The CDR3 here is CASSPAGGGRALSGYTF. In nucleotides, the CDR3 is TGTGCCAGTAGTCCAGCGGGAGGGGGCAGGGCTTTAAGTGGCTACACCTTC.

This chain links TRBV7-6 with TRBJ2-1, with 7 bases aligning to TRBD2. V dropped 5 bases and J dropped 0; count of bases not matched to a gene: 4. CDR1 and CDR2 from the germline V gene are SGHVS and FNYEAQ. This CDR3 has 15 amino acids. CDR3 coding DNA: TGTGCCAGCAGCCTAGGACTAGTCTCCTACAATGAGCAGTTCTTC. The encoded protein is CASSLGLVSYNEQFF. The variable domain in full, with the rest retrieved from reference TRBV7-6 and TRBJ2-1, is GAGVSQSPRYKVTKRGQDVALRCDPISGHVSLYWYRQALGQGPEFLTYFNYEAQQDKSGLPNDRFSAERPEGSISTLTIQRTEQRDSAMYRCASSLGLVSYNEQFFGPGTRLTVL.

This chain links TRBV28 with TRBJ2-1; D might be TRBD2 (5 bases). CDR3 size: 15 residues. The germline V gene has CDR1 MDHEN and CDR2 SYDVKM. V was shortened by 8 bases and J by 6 bases, with 20 bases between the two germline ends. Here the CDR3 DNA reads TGTGCCAGCGTAAGAGGGCTATTAGGACGCAATGAGCAGTTCTTC. Translated: CASVRGLLGRNEQFF. Full variable domain (rest looked up from reference TRBV28 and TRBJ2-1): DVKVTQSSRYLVKRTGEKVFLECVQDMDHENMFWYRQDPGLGLRLIYFSYDVKMKEKGDIPEGYSVSREKKERFSLILESASTNQTSMYLCASVRGLLGRNEQFFGPGTRLTVL.

The J gene is TRBJ2-3, the V gene TRBV29-1; D remains unclear. The CDR3 contains 12 residues. The V end was cut by 4 bases, the J end by 0 bases, with 5 bases between. Germline V gene lookup returns CDR1 SQVTM and CDR2 ANQGSEA. CDR3 sequence: CSVGESTDTQYF. DNA of the CDR3: TGCAGCGTTGGAGAGAGCACAGATACGCAGTATTTT.

The chain links TRBV19 to TRBJ1-6; D gene ambiguous. Germline V gives CDR1 LNHDA, CDR2 SQIVND (reference sequence). Between the trimmed V and J ends, which lost 10 bases and 0 bases, there was a span of 10 bases. The CDR3 spans 14 residues. The CDR3 DNA follows: TGTGCCACCTTGGATAGCTCCTATAATTCACCCCTCCACTTT. Amino acids: CATLDSSYNSPLHF.

The gene calls are TRBV24-1 and TRBJ2-5, with TRBD1 identical over 7 bases. Per the germline V gene, CDR1 is KGHDR and CDR2 is SFDVKD. This CDR3 is 13 amino acids long. Trimming took 4 bases from V and 6 from J; bases not matched to a gene: 4. The CDR3 DNA follows: TGTGCCACCAGTGAAGGGGGCACGAAGACCCAGTACTTC. It is translated as CATSEGGTKTQYF.

The chain employs TRBV6-4 and TRBJ1-2; D unresolved. This CDR3 region has 15 residues. Germline V gene data show CDR1 as MRHNA and CDR2 as SNTAGT. V was pared by 6 bases and J by 6 bases, with 20 bases between. This chain's CDR3 is CASSPLMGVVNGYTF. In DNA, the CDR3 is TGTGCCAGCAGCCCCTTGATGGGAGTCGTGAATGGCTACACCTTC.